The rows below give T cell receptor beta chains drawn from one sample of a study of T cells in narcolepsy. TCRdb's table, derived via immunoSEQ multiplex PCR, lists solely in-frame clones and lacks some. Among some 35,000 clones listed, approximately 78% were seen once. The sequencing input was CD45RA- memory CD4+ T cells from PBMCs. Receptors were obtained from a human donor with narcolepsy. The CDR3 runs from the conserved cysteine through the conserved F or W. Each record gives: D gene, J gene, clone size, V gene, CDR3 DNA, CDR3 protein. The D gene is left open where the match is weak. Clone size, where shown, is once, few, many, or a class for clones that have expanded.

D: NA
J: TRBJ2-5
size: NA
V: TRBV5-1
DNA: TGCGCCAGCAGCGTAGGACAGAACCAAGAGACCCAGTACTTC
CDR3: CASSVGQNQETQYF

D: TRBD1
J: TRBJ1-2
size: once
V: TRBV6-6
DNA: TGTGCCAGCAGAGAGACAGGGGGAACCTATGGCTACACCTTC
CDR3: CASRETGGTYGYTF

D: NA
J: TRBJ2-1
size: NA
V: TRBV19
DNA: TGTGCCAGTAGTTACGGGAGTTACAATGAGCAGTTCTTC
CDR3: CASSYGSYNEQFF

D: NA
J: TRBJ2-2
size: NA
V: TRBV11-2
DNA: TGTGCCAGCAGGGTACGTCAGCGAGCCGGGGAGCTGTTTTTT
CDR3: CASRVRQRAGELFF

D: TRBD2
J: TRBJ2-7
size: NA
V: TRBV10-3
DNA: TGTGCCATCAGCGCACTAGCGGGAGAGCATCCTTCTCCTACGAAGCAGTACTTC
CDR3: CAISALAGEHPSPTKQYF

D: NA
J: TRBJ2-2
size: NA
V: TRBV27
DNA: TGTGCCAGCACCGCTTCCCGTATACTCGCGAACACCGGGGAGCTGTTTTTT
CDR3: CASTASRILANTGELFF

D: TRBD2
J: TRBJ2-1
size: NA
V: TRBV4-3
DNA: TGCGCCAGCAGCCGTTTCGTCGGTCCTAGCGGGACCTACAATGAGCAGTTCTTC
CDR3: CASSRFVGPSGTYNEQFF

D: NA
J: TRBJ1-6
size: NA
V: TRBV2
DNA: TGTGCCAGCACTTTCAGGGGCCATAATTCACCCCTCCACTTT
CDR3: CASTFRGHNSPLHF

D: NA
J: TRBJ1-2
size: NA
V: TRBV28
DNA: TGTGCCAGCAGGCCCTCCGGCTCCTATGGCTACACCTTC
CDR3: CASRPSGSYGYTF

D: TRBD2
J: TRBJ2-7
size: NA
V: TRBV5-8
DNA: TGTGCCAGCAGCTTACTATTGACTAGCAGGGCTCCCTACGAGCAGTACTTC
CDR3: CASSLLLTSRAPYEQYF

D: TRBD1
J: TRBJ1-1
size: few
V: TRBV4-1
DNA: TGCGCCAGCAGCCAGGCCTACAGGGGGCGAACTGAAGCTTTCTTT
CDR3: CASSQAYRGRTEAFF

D: TRBD2
J: TRBJ2-5
size: NA
V: TRBV7-9
DNA: TGTGCCAGCAGCTTAGGTCGACTAGCGGGGCAAGAGACCCAGTACTTC
CDR3: CASSLGRLAGQETQYF

D: NA
J: TRBJ1-1
size: few
V: TRBV27
DNA: TGTGCCAGCAGTTTAGTTCCAAACACTGAAGCTTTCTTT
CDR3: CASSLVPNTEAFF

D: NA
J: TRBJ2-3
size: NA
V: TRBV7-9
DNA: TGTGCCAGCAGCCTCAGGGGAGGGCAACCGATCACAGATACGCAGTATTTT
CDR3: CASSLRGGQPITDTQYF

D: NA
J: TRBJ2-4
size: once
V: TRBV27
DNA: TGTGCCAGATCAGGGGGAGAACAGGGGAGGGTGGCCAAAAACATTCAGTACTTC
CDR3: CARSGGEQGRVAKNIQYF

D: NA
J: TRBJ2-6
size: NA
V: TRBV5-1
DNA: TGCGCCAGCAGCCCCGGCCAGCCCTCTGGGGCCAACGTCCTGACTTTC
CDR3: CASSPGQPSGANVLTF

D: NA
J: TRBJ2-7
size: NA
V: TRBV6-1
DNA: TGTGCCAGCAGTGAAGGGCGGGGGCCCTACGAGCAGTACTTC
CDR3: CASSEGRGPYEQYF